This TCR beta chain was identified in a study of T-cell reconstitution after alpha-beta-depleted transplantation in children. TCRbeta library preparation incorporated unique molecular identifiers. TCRdb redid the calling of the PCR reads with MiXCR, one entry per CDR3 protein. The sample has about half a million distinct CDR3 sequences, about 12% seen once. This clonotype was recorded a few times. This CDR3 spans 14 amino acids. Trimming cost V 4 bases and J 2 bases, with 12 bases left between them. CDR1 is LNHDA and CDR2 is SQIVND in the germline V gene (reference sequence). This sample comprised PBMCs from the stem cell graft donor, obtained from the stem cell graft. The sequence was collected from a human donor who donated a stem cell graft to a child with combined immunodeficiency. The chain employs TRBV19 and TRBJ2-7, with D unclear. The CDR3 region is CASSRSSFTYEQYF. In DNA form, the CDR3 reads TGTGCCAGTAGTAGATCCAGTTTTACCTACGAGCAGTACTTC.